A single sample is the source of the 19 T cell receptor beta chains below, sequenced in a study of T and B cells in COVID-19 patients. TRB rearrangements were amplified by multiplex PCR with BIOMED2 TRB-A/B primers. Each CDR3 protein gets one entry after TCRdb re-called the multiplex PCR reads with MiXCR. The sample yields 1,500 to 2,500 distinct CDR3 sequences, more than 20% seen once. From blood, roughly 220-550 ng of genomic DNA served as TRB template. Source material: blood. These receptor sequences come from a human donor with active COVID-19.

The chain joins TRBV7-9 to TRBJ1-1, with no clear D. In germline, CDR1 is SEHNR, CDR2 FQNEAQ (reference sequence). The V end was cut by 4 bases, the J end by 1 base, with 4 bases between. The CDR3 covers 12 residues. In DNA, the CDR3 is TGTGCCAGCAGCTGGGCGAACACTGAAGCTTTCTTT. Residues: CASSWANTEAFF.

By proportion, this clonotype is medium-sized. This sequence joins TRBV30 and TRBJ2-2, with 7 bases that match TRBD2. CDR3 size: 15 residues. Per germline, CDR1 GTSNPN and CDR2 SVGIG (reference sequence). The V and J ends lost 0 bases and 2 bases, in that order; junction bases with no gene match: 3. Written as DNA, the CDR3 is TGTGCCTGGAGTGTGGGGGGGGGAAACACCGGGGAGCTGTTTTTT. This translates into CAWSVGGGNTGELFF.

This clonotype has a handful of counts. V and J are TRBV6-5 and TRBJ1-5, with TRBD1 identical over 7 bases. From germline, CDR1 is MNHEY and CDR2 SVGAGI. Trimming took 4 bases from V and 3 from J; bases not matched to a gene: 3. The CDR3 is 14 amino acids. CDR3 sequence (DNA): TGTGCCAGCAGTTCCGGGACAGTCAATCAGCCCCAGCATTTT. Its protein product is CASSSGTVNQPQHF.

This clonotype was detected only a few times. The chain joins TRBV7-9 to TRBJ1-2, with no clear D. From germline, CDR1 is SEHNR and CDR2 FQNEAQ (reference sequence). This CDR3 has 13 amino acids. Trimming removed 5 bases from V and 10 bases from J, with 17 bases in between. CDR3 sequence (DNA): TGTGCCAGCAGCACTAACACTCGGGATGACTACACCTTC. Amino acids: CASSTNTRDDYTF.

This rearrangement joins TRBV20-1 to TRBJ2-3; D ambiguous. Germline V CDR1 and CDR2: DFQATT, SNEGSKA (reference sequence). This CDR3 comprises 13 residues. V lost 1 base and J lost 6, with 11 bases in between. For the CDR3, the DNA is TGCAGTGCTAGAGGTACGCACGTCGATACGCAGTATTTT. As protein: CSARGTHVDTQYF.

The chain has TRBV29-1 and TRBJ2-1; 11 bases are shared with TRBD2. Germline V lookup: CDR1 SQVTM, CDR2 ANQGSEA. V lost 2 bases and J lost 10; bases outside the gene matches: 7. The length of the CDR3 is 14 residues. CDR3 sequence reads: CSVETSGRPWEQFF. CDR3 DNA: TGCAGCGTTGAAACTAGCGGGAGACCATGGGAGCAGTTCTTC.

The chain carries TRBV7-6 and TRBJ1-5; tentative D call: TRBD1 (5 bases). The germline V and J ends were trimmed by 5 bases and 4 bases, with 9 bases remaining between them. The CDR3 is 13 residues long. Germline-derived CDR1 and CDR2 are SGHVS and FNYEAQ. Here the CDR3 DNA reads TGTGCCAGCAGCCTAGACAGAAATCAGCCCCAGCATTTT. It encodes CASSLDRNQPQHF.

The CDR3 DNA reads TGTGCCAGCAGTGAAAAAGAGACCCAGTACTTC. It codes for CASSEKETQYF. This chain uses TRBV2 with TRBJ2-5; unclear D gene. CDR3 length: 11 amino acids. V lost 2 bases, J lost 3 bases, and 1 base lay in between. The germline V gene has CDR1 SNHLY and CDR2 FYNNEI.

In its sample, this clonotype is medium-sized. The chain links TRBV15 to TRBJ2-7; 9 bases are shared with TRBD2. V shed 0 bases and J 2 bases; nucleotides not matched to a gene: 5. This CDR3 has 16 residues. Germline V gene data show CDR1 as LNHNV and CDR2 as YYDKDF (reference sequence). CDR3 bases: TGTGCCACCAGCAGAGATTCTAGCGGGACGACCTACGAGCAGTACTTC. Protein product: CATSRDSSGTTYEQYF.

By proportion, this clonotype is medium-sized (0.01 to 0.1%). As DNA, the CDR3 is TGTGCCAGTAGCCGGGACACCAACACTGAAGCTTTCTTT. Encoded protein: CASSRDTNTEAFF. The rearrangement joins TRBV19 to TRBJ1-1; perhaps TRBD1 as D (6 bases). CDR3 size: 13 residues. Germline lookup yields CDR1 LNHDA and CDR2 SQIVND (reference sequence). V was clipped by 6 bases and J by 2 bases, with 10 bases between them.

In this sample, this clonotype is medium-sized (0.01 to 0.1%). The chain couples TRBV6-2 or TRBV6-3 to TRBJ1-6; 8 positions agree with TRBD1. The V gene's germline CDR1 is MNHEY and CDR2 SVGEGT. The CDR3 extends over 13 amino acids. The J segment lost 10 bases and the V segment lost 7 bases, leaving 6 bases of the junction unmatched. As DNA, the CDR3 is TGTGCCAGCAAGACAGGGGTAGGATCACCCCTCCACTTT. It specifies CASKTGVGSPLHF.

In the case of this clonotype: Germline is not matched at one junction end, which may reflect a read error. J is TRBJ2-7 and V is TRBV19; D perhaps matches TRBD1 (6 bases). Germline values: CDR1 LNHDA, CDR2 SQIVND (reference sequence). The CDR3 extends over 14 amino acids. The CDR3 here is CASSTGQSSYGQYF. The CDR3, as DNA: TGTGCCAGTAGTACCGGACAGAGCTCCTACGGGCAGTACTTC.

This clonotype qualifies as medium-sized. The gene calls are TRBV6-5 and TRBJ1-5; TRBD1 matches at 9 bases. The trim removed 6 bases at V and 1 base at J, leaving 4 bases unmatched. The germline CDR1 and CDR2 sequences are MNHEY and SVGAGI. This CDR3 is 15 amino acids long. CDR3 protein: CASRRQGGSNQPQHF. In DNA form, the CDR3 reads TGTGCCAGCAGGAGACAGGGGGGCAGCAATCAGCCCCAGCATTTT.

By sample fraction, this clonotype is medium-sized. The genes are TRBV6-5 and TRBJ1-6; 7 positions agree with TRBD1. The CDR3 has 12 residues. CDR1 is MNHEY and CDR2 is SVGAGI in the germline V gene. The V gene end was trimmed by 6 bases and the J gene end by 10 bases; junction bases not matched to a gene: 3. The CDR3 DNA reads TGTGCCAGCAGGACAGGGCACTCACCCCTCCACTTT. Encoded protein: CASRTGHSPLHF.

This clonotype was detected ten times or more. The chain joins TRBV30 to TRBJ1-1; D uncertain. Germline values: CDR1 GTSNPN, CDR2 SVGIG (reference sequence). Trimming removed 4 bases from V and 3 bases from J, with 6 bases in between. The CDR3 covers 11 residues. As DNA, the CDR3 is TGTGCCTGGAAGTTTGACACTGAAGCTTTCTTT. It is translated as CAWKFDTEAFF.

This clonotype was recorded many times. The chain employs TRBV5-1 and TRBJ2-2; the match to TRBD2 covers 9 bases. Trimming at V came to 1 base and at J to 5 bases, leaving 3 bases not matched to a gene. This CDR3 region has 15 residues. Germline V gives CDR1 SGHRS, CDR2 YFSETQ. CDR3 sequence reads: CASSLRTSGTGELFF. CDR3 DNA sequence: TGCGCCAGCAGCTTGAGAACTAGCGGGACCGGGGAGCTGTTTTTT.

The chain uses TRBV20-1 and TRBJ2-3; 9 bases map to TRBD2. The CDR3 sequence is 16 residues long. V lost 1 base and J lost 3; bases outside the gene matches: 8. Germline V gene data show CDR1 as DFQATT and CDR2 as SNEGSKA (reference sequence). DNA for the CDR3: TGCAGTGCTAGAGCCTTGGGTAGCGGGAGTACAGATACGCAGTATTTT. Translated, it gives CSARALGSGSTDTQYF.

In its sample, this clonotype was seen a few times. The chain joins TRBV20-1 to TRBJ1-2; the D gene is possibly TRBD1 (5 bases). The germline V and J ends were trimmed by 8 bases and 7 bases, with 20 bases remaining between them. Germline V gene lookup returns CDR1 DFQATT and CDR2 SNEGSKA (reference sequence). The CDR3 covers 13 residues. The CDR3 spells CSSRSGGNGGYTF. The CDR3 nucleotides read TGCAGTTCCCGGAGCGGGGGGAACGGTGGCTACACCTTC.

To note about this clonotype: The CDR3 carries no conserved terminal phenylalanine or tryptophan, so it likely arises from a read error. This sequence joins TRBV7-2 and TRBJ2-1; D gene uncertain. CDR1 is SGHTA and CDR2 is FQGNSA in the germline V gene. Between the trimmed V and J ends, which lost 2 bases and 5 bases, there was a span of 7 bases. The CDR3 totals 13 residues. Here the CDR3 DNA reads TGTGCCAGCAGCTTACTATCCCACAATGAGCAGTTCTCC. Residues: CASSLLSHNEQFS.